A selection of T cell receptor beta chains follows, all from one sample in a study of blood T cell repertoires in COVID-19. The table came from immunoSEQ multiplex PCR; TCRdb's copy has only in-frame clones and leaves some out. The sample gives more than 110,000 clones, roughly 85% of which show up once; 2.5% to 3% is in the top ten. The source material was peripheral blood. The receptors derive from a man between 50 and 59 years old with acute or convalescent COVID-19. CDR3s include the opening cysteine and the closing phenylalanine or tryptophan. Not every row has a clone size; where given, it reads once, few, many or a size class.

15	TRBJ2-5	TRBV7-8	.	CASSSEQGFAETQYF
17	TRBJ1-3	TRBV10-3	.	CAISDPAYGQGLDTIYF
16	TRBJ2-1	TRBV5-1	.	CASSSRGAGPYNEQFF
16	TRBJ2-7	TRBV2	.	CASIVVGRTGDYEQYF
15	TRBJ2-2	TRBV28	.	CASSLRQGLAGELFF
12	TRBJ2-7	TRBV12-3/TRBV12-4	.	CASSLGLTAVYF
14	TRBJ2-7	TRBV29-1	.	CSVRGTGGDYEQYF
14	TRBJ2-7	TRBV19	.	CASSWGQGLTEQYF
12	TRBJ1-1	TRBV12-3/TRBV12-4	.	CASIQGWREAFF
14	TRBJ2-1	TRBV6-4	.	CASSISGVNNEQFF
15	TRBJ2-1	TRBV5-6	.	CASSLAGGVYNEQFF
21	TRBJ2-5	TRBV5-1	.	CASSGPTSGGGYLKHQETQYF
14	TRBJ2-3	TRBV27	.	CASSLNQGEDTQYF
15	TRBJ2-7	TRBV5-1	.	CASSIQGTGVHEQYF
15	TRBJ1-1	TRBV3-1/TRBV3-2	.	CASISGQGSITEAFF
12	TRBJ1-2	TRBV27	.	CASKTGNYGYTF
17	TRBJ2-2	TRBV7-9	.	CASSLEYSGKNTGELFF
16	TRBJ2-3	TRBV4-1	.	CASSQVQGGGTDTQYF
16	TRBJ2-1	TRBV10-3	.	CAISQGLAGSYNEQFF
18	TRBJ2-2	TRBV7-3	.	CASSLGLAGGSNTGELFF
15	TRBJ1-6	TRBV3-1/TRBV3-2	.	CASSRLTGGYSPLHF
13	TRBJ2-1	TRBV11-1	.	CASSYRSYNEQFF
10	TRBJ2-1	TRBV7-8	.	CASSPDAQIF
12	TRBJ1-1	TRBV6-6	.	CASSYGQEKAFF
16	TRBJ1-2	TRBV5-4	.	CASSLGRQGSIYGYTF
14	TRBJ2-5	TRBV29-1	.	CSVPDRFQSETQYF
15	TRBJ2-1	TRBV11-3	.	CASSNRDRGLNEQFF
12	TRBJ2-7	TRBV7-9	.	CASSSSRDRNHF
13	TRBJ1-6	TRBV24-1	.	CAVGTAENSPLHF
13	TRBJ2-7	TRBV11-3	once	CASSQDRTYEQYF
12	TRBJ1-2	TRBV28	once	CASSLNGDGYTF
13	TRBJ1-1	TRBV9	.	CASSVADSSEAFF
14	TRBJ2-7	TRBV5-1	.	CASSLRQGSYEQYF
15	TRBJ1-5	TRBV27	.	CASSLWGLANQPQHF
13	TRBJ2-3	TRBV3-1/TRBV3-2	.	CASSQEVPDTQYF
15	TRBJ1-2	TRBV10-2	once	CASRKPDRGDSGYTF
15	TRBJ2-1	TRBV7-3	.	CASSLRSGRMNEQFF
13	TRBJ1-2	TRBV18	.	CASSPPTIYGYTF
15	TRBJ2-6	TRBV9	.	CASSPFWDRNNVLTF
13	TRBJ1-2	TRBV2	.	CASAVSGTSGYTF
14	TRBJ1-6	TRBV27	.	CASSLGTGVSPLHF
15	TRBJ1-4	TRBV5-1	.	CASSAGGSVNEKLFF
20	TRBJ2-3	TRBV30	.	CAWSVRTVRDRGGRTDTQYF
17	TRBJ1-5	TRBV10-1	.	CASSEPPKSYSNQPQHF
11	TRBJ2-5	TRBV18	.	CASSPVETQYF
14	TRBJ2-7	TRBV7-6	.	CASSLSGRSYEQYF
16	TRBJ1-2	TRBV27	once	CASRPGTGLGGYGYTF
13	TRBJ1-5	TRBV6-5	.	CASSRTGWQPQHF
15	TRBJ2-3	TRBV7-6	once	CASSDWRGYTDTQYF
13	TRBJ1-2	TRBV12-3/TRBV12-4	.	CASSVRGGYGYTF
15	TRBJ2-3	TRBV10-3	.	CAISVSGSGTDTQYF
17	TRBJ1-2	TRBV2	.	CASSEAGGAFPNYGYTF
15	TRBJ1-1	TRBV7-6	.	CASSPRQGAVTEAFF